These 29 T cell receptor beta chains were sequenced from one sample in a study of T cell responses to AZD1222 COVID-19 vaccine. Profiled with immunoSEQ multiplex PCR; TCRdb holds only in-frame clones, not every one. The sample yields more than 85,000 clones, over 75% seen once. The sequences come from peripheral blood, collected 28 days after the second AZD1222 dose. The receptors here all came from an adult who received the AZD1222 COVID-19 vaccine.

This clone was observed once. The chain joins TRBV7-8 to TRBJ2-1; TRBD2 matches at 8 bases. Germline values: CDR1 SGHVS, CDR2 FQNEAQ. The CDR3 is 14 amino acids. Trimming removed 2 bases from V and 6 bases from J; junction bases left unmatched: 3. The CDR3 DNA follows: TGTGCCAGCAGCTTACAAGCGGGAGCCAATGAGCAGTTCTTC. Translation gives CASSLQAGANEQFF.

This chain uses TRBV14 with TRBJ1-1; perhaps TRBD1 as D (6 bases). The CDR3 has 14 residues. Germline V gene lookup returns CDR1 SGHDN and CDR2 FVKESK. V dropped 4 bases and J dropped 4 bases, with 13 bases sitting between them. This CDR3 reads CASSPSRGFTEAFF. CDR3 sequence (DNA): TGTGCCAGCAGCCCATCTAGGGGGTTCACTGAAGCTTTCTTT.

V gene TRBV7-2 combines with J gene TRBJ2-7; 8 bases are shared with TRBD2. Germline assignment: CDR1 SGHTA and CDR2 FQGNSA. The J segment lost 2 bases and the V segment lost 5 bases, leaving 17 bases of the junction unmatched. The CDR3 covers 18 residues. As DNA, the CDR3 is TGTGCCAGCAGCAAACAACCAAAGGGACTAGTCGGGGCCTACGAGCAGTACTTC. Translation: CASSKQPKGLVGAYEQYF.

The chain is built from TRBV7-2 and TRBJ2-3; 12 bases fit TRBD2. CDR1 and CDR2 from the germline V gene are SGHTA and FQGNSA. The CDR3 length is 16 residues. With 5 bases clipped from V and 1 base from J, the junction kept 4 bases outside the gene matches. The chain's CDR3 is CASSPRLAGGTDTQYF. In DNA, the CDR3 is TGTGCCAGCAGCCCCAGACTAGCGGGGGGCACAGATACGCAGTATTTT.

The chain is built from TRBV19 and TRBJ1-2; 10 bases fit TRBD1. CDR1 and CDR2 from the germline V gene are LNHDA and SQIVND (reference sequence). Trimming took 5 bases from V and 6 from J; bases not matched to a gene: 9. The CDR3 is 15 amino acids. The CDR3 protein is CASSPQGDRGNGYTF. CDR3 DNA: TGTGCCAGTAGTCCGCAGGGGGACAGGGGTAATGGCTACACCTTC.

The gene calls are TRBV5-1 and TRBJ2-1; TRBD1 matches at 10 bases. Germline assignment: CDR1 SGHRS and CDR2 YFSETQ. Germline trimming cut 4 bases from V and 4 bases from J; bases unmatched to any gene: 2. This CDR3 comprises 14 residues. CDR3 residues: CASSAGQGYNEQFF. The DNA of the CDR3 is TGCGCCAGCAGCGCGGGACAGGGGTACAATGAGCAGTTCTTC.

The chain joins TRBV5-1 to TRBJ1-1, with 7 positions matching TRBD1. The ends lost 4 bases at V and 6 bases at J; junction bases unmatched: 3. The CDR3 contains 12 residues. Germline-derived CDR1 and CDR2 are SGHRS and YFSETQ. CDR3: CASSPRGAEAFF. CDR3 nucleotide sequence: TGCGCCAGCAGCCCCAGGGGGGCTGAAGCTTTCTTT.

The chain employs TRBV6-5 and TRBJ2-5; D unresolved. V dropped 4 bases and J dropped 2 bases, with 14 bases sitting between them. This CDR3 contains 15 residues. Germline CDR1 and CDR2: MNHEY and SVGAGI. The DNA for the CDR3 is TGTGCCAGCAGTTCCCCCATGGGTCCACAAGAGACCCAGTACTTC. Translation: CASSSPMGPQETQYF.

The rearrangement links TRBV10-2 to TRBJ1-1, with D possibly TRBD1 on 6 matching bases. This CDR3 is built from 15 residues. The germline V gene encodes CDR1 WSHSY and CDR2 SAAADI. Between the trimmed V and J ends, which lost 6 bases and 1 base, there was a span of 15 bases. The CDR3 nucleotides read TGCGCCAGCAGGGACTTCGGGGGGCCGAACACTGAAGCTTTCTTT. Its translation: CASRDFGGPNTEAFF.

The chain uses TRBV2 and TRBJ2-7; D might be TRBD1 (6 bases). CDR1 is SNHLY, CDR2 FYNNEI, per germline. The V and J ends lost 3 bases and 6 bases respectively, with 15 bases between them. The CDR3 is 14 residues long. The CDR3 sequence: CASSDRGTLPEQYF. Here the CDR3 DNA reads TGTGCCAGCAGTGACAGGGGAACTCTACCCGAGCAGTACTTC.

For the CDR3, the DNA is TGTGCCAGCTCACCAGGCAATGCCGAGACCCAGTACTTC. It is translated as CASSPGNAETQYF. The chain joins TRBV18 to TRBJ2-5; D not certain. The germline V gene encodes CDR1 KGHSH and CDR2 LQKENI. The ends were cut back, 2 bases at V and 5 bases at J, with 9 bases in the middle. This CDR3 is 13 amino acids long.

The chain has TRBV6-2 or TRBV6-3 and TRBJ1-2; D call uncertain. V dropped 4 bases and J dropped 5 bases, with 5 bases sitting between them. The germline V gene encodes CDR1 MNHEY and CDR2 SVGEGT. This CDR3 spans 11 amino acids. In nucleotides, the CDR3 is TGTGCCAGCAGTTCAGAGTATGGCTACACCTTC. This translates into CASSSEYGYTF.

The CDR3 nucleotides are TGTGCCAGCAGCTTATTAGGGACTCCGATCCAAGAGACCCAGTACTTC. Translation: CASSLLGTPIQETQYF. The chain recombines TRBV11-2 with TRBJ2-5; a possible D gene is TRBD2 (6 bases). V lost 2 bases and J lost 1, with 14 bases in between. The CDR3 has 16 amino acids. Germline loops: CDR1 SGHAT, CDR2 FQNNGV.

This chain links TRBV9 with TRBJ2-1; 11 bases are a match to TRBD2. Germline V gene sequence: CDR1 SGDLS, CDR2 YYNGEE. There are 15 residues in the CDR3. After removal of 0 bases from V and 7 bases from J, the junction contained 3 bases not matched to a gene. This chain's CDR3 is CASSVASGGTNEQFF. The CDR3 bases are TGTGCCAGCAGCGTAGCTAGCGGGGGGACGAATGAGCAGTTCTTC.

V is TRBV3-1 (or the pseudogene TRBV3-2) and J is TRBJ2-7; TRBD2 aligns across 9 bases. The germline CDR1 and CDR2 sequences are LGHDT and YNNKEL (reference sequence). J gave up 2 bases and V 3 bases, and 5 bases lay outside the gene matches. The CDR3 has 15 amino acids. For the CDR3, the DNA is TGTGCCAGCAGCCAGCTAGCGGGGCTTGCCTACGAGCAGTACTTC. Protein: CASSQLAGLAYEQYF.

This chain uses TRBV30 with TRBJ1-4; TRBD1 might be the D (6 bases). Trimming cost V 4 bases and J 4 bases, with 13 bases left between them. CDR3 length: 14 amino acids. The V gene's germline CDR1 is GTSNPN and CDR2 SVGIG (reference sequence). As DNA, the CDR3 is TGTGCCTGGAAGGGGGGATCCTATAATGAAAAACTGTTTTTT. Amino acids: CAWKGGSYNEKLFF. The full variable domain, completed using reference TRBV30 and TRBJ1-4, is SQTIHQWPATLVQPVGSPLSLECTVEGTSNPNLYWYRQAAGRGLQLLFYSVGIGQISSEVPQNLSASRPQDRQFILSSKKLLLSDSGFYLCAWKGGSYNEKLFFGSGTQLSVL.

V is TRBV10-3 and J is TRBJ2-7; 14 nucleotides line up with TRBD2. From germline, CDR1 is ENHRY and CDR2 SYGVKD. After removal of 6 bases from V and 2 bases from J, the junction contained 0 bases not matched to a gene. The length of the CDR3 is 14 residues. This CDR3 reads CAIRGLAGAYEQYF. The CDR3 DNA is TGTGCCATCAGGGGACTAGCGGGAGCCTACGAGCAGTACTTC.

This sequence joins TRBV7-3 and TRBJ2-1, with D maybe TRBD2 (5 bases). The length of the CDR3 is 12 residues. Germline V lookup: CDR1 SGHTA, CDR2 FQGTGA. Trimming took off 1 base at V and 9 bases at J, with 7 bases between the two ends. CDR3 bases: TGTGCCAGCAGCTTAAAGGCGGGTGAGCAGTTCTTC. This translates into CASSLKAGEQFF.

The CDR3 DNA follows: TGTGCCAGCAGCGGCCAGGGATCCATAAACTATGGCTACACCTTC. Its translation: CASSGQGSINYGYTF. V gene TRBV9 combines with J gene TRBJ1-2; D is possibly TRBD1 (5 bases). The CDR3 length is 15 residues. Germline CDR1 SGDLS, CDR2 YYNGEE. The V and J ends lost 3 bases and 2 bases respectively, with 14 bases between them.

The CDR3 sequence is CASSRPLQGTSYNEQFF. Here the CDR3 DNA reads TGCGCCAGCAGCCGTCCACTACAGGGGACCTCCTACAATGAGCAGTTCTTC. The chain combines TRBV4-1 with TRBJ2-1; 7 positions agree with TRBD1. V dropped 4 bases and J dropped 0; count of bases not matched to a gene: 9. Germline V gene lookup returns CDR1 MGHRA and CDR2 YSYEKL. This CDR3 has 17 residues.

The chain joins TRBV5-4 to TRBJ1-2; the D is unclear. Germline V gene sequence: CDR1 SGHNT, CDR2 YYREEE (reference sequence). This CDR3 region has 16 residues. V shed 0 bases and J shed 0 bases, with 12 bases lying between them. The CDR3 reads CASSLEQLRTNYGYTF. DNA for the CDR3: TGTGCCAGCAGCTTGGAACAGTTAAGGACTAACTATGGCTACACCTTC.

The chain carries TRBV6-6 and TRBJ2-7; either TRBD1 or TRBD2 may supply D (5 bases each). Germline lookup yields CDR1 MNHNY and CDR2 SVGAGI (reference sequence). The CDR3 has 14 residues. V was cut by 2 bases and J by 8 bases, with 16 bases left in between. The CDR3 sequence: CASSYGDRKKKQYF. CDR3 sequence (DNA): TGTGCCAGCAGTTACGGGGACCGAAAAAAGAAGCAGTACTTC.

The rearrangement links TRBV6-5 to TRBJ1-4; D possibly corresponds to TRBD1 (6 bases). Germline CDR1 reads MNHEY; CDR2 reads SVGAGI. Trimming left V 6 bases short and J 8 bases short, with 19 bases between. The CDR3 extends over 15 amino acids. Here the CDR3 DNA reads TGTGCCAGCAGCCCCATTACAGGGTTGGTCGAAAAACTGTTTTTT. Amino acid sequence: CASSPITGLVEKLFF.

This chain connects TRBV29-1 to TRBJ1-2; D remains ambiguous. The CDR3 runs 11 residues. Trimming removed 6 bases at V and 0 bases at J, with 5 bases between. CDR1 SQVTM and CDR2 ANQGSEA come from the germline V gene. CDR3 DNA: TGCAGCGTCGAAACTAACTATGGCTACACCTTC. Residues: CSVETNYGYTF. Combining the CDR3 with reference TRBV29-1 and TRBJ1-2 gives the whole variable domain SAVISQKPSRDICQRGTSLTIQCQVDSQVTMMFWYRQQPGQSLTLIATANQGSEATYESGFVIDKFPISRPNLTFSTLTVSNMSPEDSSIYLCSVETNYGYTFGSGTRLTVV.

J is TRBJ2-7 and V is TRBV7-9, with D unresolved. Germline V gives CDR1 SEHNR, CDR2 FQNEAQ (reference sequence). V was clipped by 5 bases and J by 5 bases, with 13 bases between them. This CDR3 spans 13 amino acids. The chain's CDR3 is CASSVEGADEQYF. The CDR3 nucleotides read TGTGCCAGCAGCGTCGAAGGCGCGGACGAGCAGTACTTC.

The rearrangement uses TRBV5-1 and TRBJ1-4; 10 nucleotides line up with TRBD1. Germline CDR1 is SGHRS and CDR2 is YFSETQ. The CDR3 sequence is 17 residues long. V dropped 4 bases and J dropped 1; count of bases not matched to a gene: 7. CDR3 bases: TGCGCCAGCAGCCCGACAGGGGGCGTGAGAACTAATGAAAAACTGTTTTTT. Its translation: CASSPTGGVRTNEKLFF. Drawing the rest from reference TRBV5-1 and TRBJ1-4, the complete variable domain is KAGVTQTPRYLIKTRGQQVTLSCSPISGHRSVSWYQQTPGQGLQFLFEYFSETQRNKGNFPGRFSGRQFSNSRSEMNVSTLELGDSALYLCASSPTGGVRTNEKLFFGSGTQLSVL.

This clone was picked up a small number of times. V is TRBV11-1 and J is TRBJ1-2, with D perhaps matching TRBD1 (6 bases). This CDR3 is built from 14 residues. Germline V gene sequence: CDR1 SGHAT, CDR2 FQDESV (reference sequence). V lost 1 base to trimming and J lost 3 bases, with 9 bases between them. For the CDR3, the DNA is TGTGCCAGCAGCTTAGACGGGACATACTATGGCTACACCTTC. Amino acids: CASSLDGTYYGYTF.

A word on this clone: A clone one base away is much larger, so this may be a read error. The rearrangement uses TRBV7-9 and TRBJ1-2; possibly TRBD1 for D (5 bases). V lost 2 bases to trimming and J lost 6 bases, with 10 bases between them. The CDR3 totals 13 residues. The germline gives CDR1 SEHNR, CDR2 FQNEAQ (reference sequence). Here the CDR3 reads CASSLQGADGYTF. The CDR3 DNA sequence: TGTGCCAGCAGCTTACAGGGTGCGGATGGCTACACCTTC.

The DNA of the CDR3 is TGTGCCAGCAGCGTAGACGGCTATGGCTACACCTTC. Translation gives CASSVDGYGYTF. The rearrangement joins TRBV9 to TRBJ1-2; no firm D call. The CDR3 runs to 12 residues. The V gene lost 0 bases and the J gene lost 4 bases, with 4 bases spanning the gap. The germline V gene encodes CDR1 SGDLS and CDR2 YYNGEE.